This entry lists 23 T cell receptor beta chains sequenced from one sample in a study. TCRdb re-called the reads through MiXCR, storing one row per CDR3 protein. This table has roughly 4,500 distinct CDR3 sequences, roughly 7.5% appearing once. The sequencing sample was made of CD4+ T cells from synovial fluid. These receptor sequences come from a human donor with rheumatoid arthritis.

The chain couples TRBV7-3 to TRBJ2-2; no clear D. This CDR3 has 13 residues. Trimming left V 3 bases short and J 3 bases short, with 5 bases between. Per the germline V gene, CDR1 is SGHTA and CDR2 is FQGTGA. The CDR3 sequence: CASSFLDTGELFF. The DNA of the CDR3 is TGTGCCAGCAGCTTTCTCGACACCGGGGAGCTGTTTTTT.

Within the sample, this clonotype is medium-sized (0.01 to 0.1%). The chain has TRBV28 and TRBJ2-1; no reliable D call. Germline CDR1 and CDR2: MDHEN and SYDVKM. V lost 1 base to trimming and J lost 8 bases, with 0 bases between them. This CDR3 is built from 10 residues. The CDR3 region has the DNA TGTGCCAGCAGTTTATATGAGCAGTTCTTC. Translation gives CASSLYEQFF.

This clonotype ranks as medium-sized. Here the CDR3 DNA reads TGCAGCGTTGGGGCAGGAGCTTACACCGGGGAGCTGTTTTTT. Amino acid sequence: CSVGAGAYTGELFF. The gene calls are TRBV29-1 and TRBJ2-2; D is ambiguous. Deletions cut 4 bases from V and 3 bases from J, with 12 bases between. CDR1 is SQVTM, CDR2 ANQGSEA, per germline. CDR3 length equals 14 residues.

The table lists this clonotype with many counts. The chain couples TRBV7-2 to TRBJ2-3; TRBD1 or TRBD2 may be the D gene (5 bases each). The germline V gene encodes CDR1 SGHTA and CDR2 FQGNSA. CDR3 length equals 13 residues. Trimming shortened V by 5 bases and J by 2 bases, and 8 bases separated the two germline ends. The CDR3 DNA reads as TGTGCCAGCAGCGGGGGACCCACAGATACGCAGTATTTT. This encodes CASSGGPTDTQYF.

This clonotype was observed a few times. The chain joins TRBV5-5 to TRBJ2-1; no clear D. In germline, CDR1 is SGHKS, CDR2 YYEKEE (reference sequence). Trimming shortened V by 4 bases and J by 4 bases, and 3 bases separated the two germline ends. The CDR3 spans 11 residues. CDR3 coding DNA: TGTGCCAGCAGCCTATACAATGAGCAGTTCTTC. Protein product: CASSLYNEQFF.

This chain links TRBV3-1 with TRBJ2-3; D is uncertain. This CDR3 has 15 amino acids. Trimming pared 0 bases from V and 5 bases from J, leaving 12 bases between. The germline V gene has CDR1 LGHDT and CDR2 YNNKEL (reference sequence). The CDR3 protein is CASSQDMAEKDTQYF. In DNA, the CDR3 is TGTGCCAGCAGCCAAGATATGGCAGAAAAAGATACGCAGTATTTT.

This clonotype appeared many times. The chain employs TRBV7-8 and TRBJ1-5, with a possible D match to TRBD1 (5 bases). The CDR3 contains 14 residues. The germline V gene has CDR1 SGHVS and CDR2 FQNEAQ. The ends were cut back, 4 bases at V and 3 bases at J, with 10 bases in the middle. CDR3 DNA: TGTGCCAGCAGCTGGGGACGGAACAATCAGCCCCAGCATTTT. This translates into CASSWGRNNQPQHF.

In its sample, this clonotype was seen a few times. Here the CDR3 reads CASAGLASDTDTQYF. CDR3 nucleotides: TGTGCCAGCGCGGGACTAGCGAGTGACACAGATACGCAGTATTTT. The chain employs TRBV28 and TRBJ2-3, with 10 bases matching TRBD2. The CDR3 has 15 residues. Per the germline V gene, CDR1 is MDHEN and CDR2 is SYDVKM. J gave up 2 bases and V 8 bases, and 7 bases lay outside the gene matches.

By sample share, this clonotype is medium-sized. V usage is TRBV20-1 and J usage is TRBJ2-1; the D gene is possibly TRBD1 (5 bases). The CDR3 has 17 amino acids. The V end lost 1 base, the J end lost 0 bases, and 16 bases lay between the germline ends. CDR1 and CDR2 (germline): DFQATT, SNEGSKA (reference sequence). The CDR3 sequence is CSARAPTALSSYNEQFF. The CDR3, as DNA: TGCAGTGCTAGAGCTCCGACAGCCCTGAGCTCCTACAATGAGCAGTTCTTC.

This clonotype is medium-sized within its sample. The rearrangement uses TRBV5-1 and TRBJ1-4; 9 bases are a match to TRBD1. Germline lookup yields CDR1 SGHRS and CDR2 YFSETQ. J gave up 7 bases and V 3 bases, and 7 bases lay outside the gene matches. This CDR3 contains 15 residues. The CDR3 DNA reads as TGCGCCAGCAGCTCCGGGACAGGGCATACTGAAAAACTGTTTTTT. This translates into CASSSGTGHTEKLFF.

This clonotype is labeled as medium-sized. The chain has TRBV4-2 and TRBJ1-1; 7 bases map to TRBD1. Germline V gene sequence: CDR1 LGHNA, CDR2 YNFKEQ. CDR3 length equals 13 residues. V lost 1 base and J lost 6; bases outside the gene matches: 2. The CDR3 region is CASSQVGTAEAFF. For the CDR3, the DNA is TGTGCCAGCAGCCAAGTTGGGACAGCTGAAGCTTTCTTT.

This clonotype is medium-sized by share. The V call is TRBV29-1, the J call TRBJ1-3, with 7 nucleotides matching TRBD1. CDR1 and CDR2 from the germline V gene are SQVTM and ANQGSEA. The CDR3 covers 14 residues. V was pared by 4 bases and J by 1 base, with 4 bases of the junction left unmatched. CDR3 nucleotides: TGCAGCGTTGGAACGGGACAGTCTGGAAACACCATATATTTT. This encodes CSVGTGQSGNTIYF.

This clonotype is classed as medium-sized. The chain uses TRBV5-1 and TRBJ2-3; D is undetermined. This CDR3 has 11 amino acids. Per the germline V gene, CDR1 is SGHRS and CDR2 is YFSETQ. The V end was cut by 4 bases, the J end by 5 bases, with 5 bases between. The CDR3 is CASSLQDTQYF. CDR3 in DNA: TGCGCCAGCAGCCTCCAAGATACGCAGTATTTT.

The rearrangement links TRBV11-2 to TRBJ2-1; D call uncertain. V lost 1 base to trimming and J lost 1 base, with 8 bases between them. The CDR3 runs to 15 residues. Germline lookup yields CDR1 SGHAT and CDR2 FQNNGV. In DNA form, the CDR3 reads TGTGCCAGCAGCTTAGTTCTGGAGTCCTACAATGAGCAGTTCTTC. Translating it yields CASSLVLESYNEQFF.

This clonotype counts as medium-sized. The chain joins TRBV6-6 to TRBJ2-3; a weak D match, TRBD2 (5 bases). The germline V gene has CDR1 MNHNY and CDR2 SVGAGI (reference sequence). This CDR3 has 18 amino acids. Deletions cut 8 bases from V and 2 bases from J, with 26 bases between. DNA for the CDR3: TGTGCCAGCCCTAAAGTAGGGAGCCGGACCTGGAACACAGATACGCAGTATTTT. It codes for CASPKVGSRTWNTDTQYF.

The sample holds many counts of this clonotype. The CDR3 DNA reads TGTGCCAGCAGCTTTATGGGGGAGACCCAGTACTTC. This encodes CASSFMGETQYF. The chain carries TRBV5-5 and TRBJ2-5; D is unresolved. Germline CDR1 is SGHKS and CDR2 is YYEKEE (reference sequence). Trimming cost V 2 bases and J 5 bases, with 7 bases left between them. CDR3 length: 12 amino acids.

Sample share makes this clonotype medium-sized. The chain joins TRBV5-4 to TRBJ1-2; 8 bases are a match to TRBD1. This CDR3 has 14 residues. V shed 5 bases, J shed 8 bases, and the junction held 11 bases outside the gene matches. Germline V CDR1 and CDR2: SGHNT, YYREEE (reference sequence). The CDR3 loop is CASRLLTGEKGYTF. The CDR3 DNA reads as TGTGCCAGCAGATTGCTGACAGGGGAGAAAGGCTACACCTTC.

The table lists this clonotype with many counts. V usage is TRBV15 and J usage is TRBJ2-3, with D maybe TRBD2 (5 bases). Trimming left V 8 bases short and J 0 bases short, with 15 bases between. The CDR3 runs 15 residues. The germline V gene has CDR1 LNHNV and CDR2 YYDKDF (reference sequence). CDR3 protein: CATARRRISTDTQYF. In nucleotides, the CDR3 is TGTGCCACCGCCCGGAGGCGGATAAGCACAGATACGCAGTATTTT.

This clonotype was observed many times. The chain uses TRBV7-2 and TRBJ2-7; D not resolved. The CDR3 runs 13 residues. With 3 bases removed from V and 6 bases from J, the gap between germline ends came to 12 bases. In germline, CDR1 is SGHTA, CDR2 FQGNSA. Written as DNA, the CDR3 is TGTGCCAGCAGCTTTGCCCGGTACGGCGAGCAGTACTTC. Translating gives CASSFARYGEQYF.

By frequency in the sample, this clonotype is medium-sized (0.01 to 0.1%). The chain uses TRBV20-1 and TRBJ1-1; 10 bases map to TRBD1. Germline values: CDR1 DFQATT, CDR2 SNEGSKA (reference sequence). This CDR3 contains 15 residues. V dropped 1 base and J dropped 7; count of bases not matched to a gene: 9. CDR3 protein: CSARAGTGVSGEAFF. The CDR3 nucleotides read TGCAGTGCTAGAGCCGGGACAGGGGTTAGTGGTGAAGCTTTCTTT.

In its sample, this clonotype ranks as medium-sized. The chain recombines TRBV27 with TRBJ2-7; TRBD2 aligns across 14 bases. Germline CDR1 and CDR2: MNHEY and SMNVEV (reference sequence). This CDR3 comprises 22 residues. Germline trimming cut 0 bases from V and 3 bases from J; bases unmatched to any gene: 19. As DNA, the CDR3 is TGTGCCAGCAGTTTATCCCGACTAGCGGGAGGGGGTCAAGGCGGGAGAAACTACGAGCAGTACTTC. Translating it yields CASSLSRLAGGGQGGRNYEQYF.

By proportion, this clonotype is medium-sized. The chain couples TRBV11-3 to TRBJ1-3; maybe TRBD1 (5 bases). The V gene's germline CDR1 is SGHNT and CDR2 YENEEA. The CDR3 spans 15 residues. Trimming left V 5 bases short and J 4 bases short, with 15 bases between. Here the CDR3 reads CASSTYGTEGNTIYF. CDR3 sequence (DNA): TGTGCCAGCAGCACTTACGGGACGGAAGGAAACACCATATATTTT.

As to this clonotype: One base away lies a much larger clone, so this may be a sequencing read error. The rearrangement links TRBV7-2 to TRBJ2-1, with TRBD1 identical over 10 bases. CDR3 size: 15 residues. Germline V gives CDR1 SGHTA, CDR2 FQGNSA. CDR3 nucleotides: TGTGCCAACAGCCTATCGGGACAGGGGACTGGTGAGCAGTTCTTC. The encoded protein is CANSLSGQGTGEQFF.